Presented here are 14 T cell receptor beta chains from one specimen sequenced in a study of T-cell reconstitution after alpha-beta-depleted transplantation in children. For TCRbeta, the library was prepared with unique molecular identifiers. TCRdb called the PCR reads again in MiXCR, with one record for every CDR3 protein. The sample consists of roughly 610,000 distinct CDR3 sequences, 8% to 11% of them appearing once. Sequenced here: PBMCs from the stem cell graft donor, sampled from the stem cell graft. The receptors were sampled from a human donor who donated a stem cell graft to a child with acute myeloid leukemia.

This sequence joins TRBV20-1 and TRBJ1-1, with unresolved D. The length of the CDR3 is 11 residues. CDR1 and CDR2 from the germline V gene are DFQATT and SNEGSKA (reference sequence). The CDR3 DNA sequence: TGCAGCCCCGACCTGAACACTGAAGCTTTCTTT. As protein: CSPDLNTEAFF.

V usage is TRBV3-1 and J usage is TRBJ2-6; D unresolved. Trimming removed 7 bases from V and 0 bases from J, with 16 bases in between. This CDR3 has 17 residues. Germline V gives CDR1 LGHDT, CDR2 YNNKEL (reference sequence). CDR3 sequence reads: CASTRLPVVSGANVLTF. The CDR3 region has the DNA TGTGCCAGCACCCGTCTCCCCGTGGTCTCTGGGGCCAACGTCCTGACTTTC.

In this sample, this clonotype turned up many times. The V call is TRBV24-1, the J call TRBJ2-3; 9 nucleotides match TRBD1. With V trimmed by 12 bases and J by 1 base, 4 bases remained unmatched. This CDR3 contains 13 residues. Germline CDR1 and CDR2: KGHDR and SFDVKD. CDR3 in amino acids: CAARDRGTDTQYF. CDR3 coding DNA: TGTGCCGCCCGGGACAGGGGCACAGATACGCAGTATTTT.

The rearrangement uses TRBV7-9 and TRBJ1-6; D not certain. The CDR3 covers 13 residues. V was clipped by 5 bases and J by 8 bases, with 10 bases between them. Germline CDR1 SEHNR, CDR2 FQNEAQ (reference sequence). Here the CDR3 reads CASSPDQYSPLHF. CDR3 nucleotides: TGTGCCAGCAGCCCAGATCAATATTCACCCCTCCACTTT. Full variable domain (rest looked up from reference TRBV7-9 and TRBJ1-6): DTGVSQNPRHKITKRGQNVTFRCDPISEHNRLYWYRQTLGQGPEFLTYFQNEAQLEKSRLLSDRFSAERPKGSFSTLEIQRTEQGDSAMYLCASSPDQYSPLHFGNGTRLTVT.

The genes are TRBV27 and TRBJ2-2; D not resolved. This CDR3 comprises 12 residues. Germline CDR1 MNHEY, CDR2 SMNVEV (reference sequence). The V end was cut by 6 bases, the J end by 6 bases, with 8 bases between. The CDR3 here is CASSHPSGELFF. The CDR3 DNA reads as TGTGCCAGCAGCCATCCCTCCGGGGAGCTGTTTTTT.

Of note for this clonotype: The junction differs from germline at one of its ends, possibly a read error. CDR3 in DNA: TGTGCCAGCAGTTTAAGGACAGGGAGCTCCTACGAGCAGTGCTTC. It encodes CASSLRTGSSYEQCF. This rearrangement joins TRBV28 to TRBJ2-7; 8 bases are shared with TRBD1. Germline CDR1 MDHEN, CDR2 SYDVKM. This CDR3 comprises 15 residues.

This clonotype was seen repeatedly, ten times or more. The chain employs TRBV12-3 or TRBV12-4 and TRBJ2-4; D is possibly TRBD1 (6 bases). CDR3 size: 15 residues. With 6 bases removed from V and 0 bases from J, the gap between germline ends came to 12 bases. The CDR3 coding sequence is TGTGCCAGCAGGGACGGACAGCTAGCCAAAAACATTCAGTACTTC. This codes for CASRDGQLAKNIQYF.

This clonotype was seen only a few times. Mismatch with germline at one junction end may stem from a read error. This sequence joins TRBV7-7 and TRBJ2-5, with a tentative D call TRBD2 (6 bases). This CDR3 spans 12 amino acids. Germline V gene data show CDR1 as SSHAT and CDR2 as FNYEAQ (reference sequence). The chain's CDR3 is CASSSEGETQYF. The CDR3 DNA reads TGTGCTAGCAGCTCGGAGGGGGAGACCCAGTACTTC.

The chain carries TRBV20-1 and TRBJ2-3, with a tentative D call TRBD2 (6 bases). The CDR3 runs to 14 residues. Trimming stripped 1 base from V and 2 bases from J, with 10 bases between. Germline V gene lookup returns CDR1 DFQATT and CDR2 SNEGSKA (reference sequence). CDR3 in DNA: TGCAGTGCTAGAGTACTAGCCAACACAGATACGCAGTATTTT. Translation: CSARVLANTDTQYF.

The rearrangement joins TRBV27 to TRBJ2-3; 8 bases agree with TRBD2. Unmatched junction bases numbered 12, after V lost 4 bases and J lost 3 bases. CDR3 length equals 17 residues. Germline lookup yields CDR1 MNHEY and CDR2 SMNVEV (reference sequence). The CDR3 DNA reads TGTGCCAGCAGTTCCTCCCCTCGGACTAGCTCGACAGATACGCAGTATTTT. It translates to CASSSSPRTSSTDTQYF.

At least ten counts were recorded for this clonotype. The J gene is TRBJ2-5, the V gene TRBV18; 7 bases align to TRBD1. CDR3 size: 13 residues. Germline CDR1 KGHSH, CDR2 LQKENI. The V gene end was trimmed by 3 bases and the J gene end by 2 bases; junction bases not matched to a gene: 0. The CDR3 loop reads CASSPGQQETQYF. For the CDR3, the DNA is TGTGCCAGCTCACCGGGACAGCAAGAGACCCAGTACTTC. Full variable domain (remainder filled in from reference TRBV18 and TRBJ2-5): NAGVMQNPRHLVRRRGQEARLRCSPMKGHSHVYWYRQLPEEGLKFMVYLQKENIIDESGMPKERFSAEFPKEGPSILRIQQVVRGDSAAYFCASSPGQQETQYFGPGTRLLVL.

This clonotype was detected only a few times. The chain is built from TRBV11-2 and TRBJ2-1, with 11 bases lining up with TRBD2. Germline CDR1 reads SGHAT; CDR2 reads FQNNGV. Germline trimming cut 5 bases from V and 9 bases from J; bases unmatched to any gene: 3. The CDR3 length is 13 residues. The CDR3 bases are TGTGCCAGCAGCACTAGCGGGAGACGTGAGCAGTTCTTC. This gives the protein CASSTSGRREQFF. Complete variable domain (other parts from reference TRBV11-2 and TRBJ2-1): EAGVAQSPRYKIIEKRQSVAFWCNPISGHATLYWYQQILGQGPKLLIQFQNNGVVDDSQLPKDRFSAERLKGVDSTLKIQPAKLEDSAVYLCASSTSGRREQFFGPGTRLTVL.

This clonotype was recorded many times. The chain recombines TRBV7-2 with TRBJ2-3; 12 nucleotides match TRBD2. Germline lookup yields CDR1 SGHTA and CDR2 FQGNSA. The CDR3 is 17 residues long. V lost 5 bases and J lost 3; bases outside the gene matches: 9. CDR3 in amino acids: CASSPLRGTSGTDTQYF. CDR3 in DNA: TGTGCCAGCAGCCCGCTTAGGGGGACTAGCGGGACAGATACGCAGTATTTT. Together with reference TRBV7-2 and TRBJ2-3, the CDR3 gives the full variable domain: GAGVSQSPSNKVTEKGKDVELRCDPISGHTALYWYRQSLGQGLEFLIYFQGNSAPDKSGLPSDRFSAERTGGSVSTLTIQRTQQEDSAVYLCASSPLRGTSGTDTQYFGPGTRLTVL.

J is TRBJ2-1 and V is TRBV27; 10 bases match TRBD2. Germline CDR1 and CDR2: MNHEY and SMNVEV (reference sequence). With 4 bases clipped from V and 7 bases from J, the junction kept 10 bases outside the gene matches. The CDR3 extends over 16 amino acids. CDR3 DNA: TGTGCCAGCAGTTCACCTAGCGGGGGCGGGGGGAATGAGCAGTTCTTC. Protein: CASSSPSGGGGNEQFF.